A single sample gave rise to the 29 T cell receptor beta chains below, sequenced in a study of blood T cell repertoires in COVID-19. Profiling relied on immunoSEQ multiplex PCR, and the TCRdb table lists in-frame clones only, not all of them. The sample holds about 280,000 clones; around nine tenths are singletons and the top ten take about 8.8%. The sample consisted of peripheral blood. Every receptor here comes from a man aged 35 to 55 with active or convalescent COVID-19.

In this sample, this clone turned up a few times. V usage is TRBV10-1 and J usage is TRBJ1-2; TRBD1 matches 7 bases. The junction had 4 bases not matched to a gene; V was cut back by 5 bases and J by 4 bases. The germline gives CDR1 WNHNN, CDR2 SYGVQD (reference sequence). CDR3 size: 13 residues. Here the CDR3 reads CASSSQGSYGYTF. The DNA for the CDR3 is TGCGCCAGCAGTTCACAGGGGAGCTATGGCTACACCTTC.

The chain has TRBV18 and TRBJ1-1; D may be TRBD1 (5 bases). This CDR3 comprises 14 residues. CDR1 and CDR2 (germline): KGHSH, LQKENI. Trimming took off 5 bases at V and 1 base at J, with 11 bases between the two ends. The CDR3 reads CASSSRDGNTEAFF. As DNA, the CDR3 is TGTGCCAGCTCAAGCAGGGATGGGAACACTGAAGCTTTCTTT. The full variable domain, rest sourced from reference TRBV18 and TRBJ1-1, is NAGVMQNPRHLVRRRGQEARLRCSPMKGHSHVYWYRQLPEEGLKFMVYLQKENIIDESGMPKERFSAEFPKEGPSILRIQQVVRGDSAAYFCASSSRDGNTEAFFGQGTRLTVV.

The chain links TRBV27 to TRBJ2-1; the D gene is possibly TRBD2 (6 bases). The germline V gene has CDR1 MNHEY and CDR2 SMNVEV (reference sequence). The CDR3 covers 15 residues. Trimming left V 4 bases short and J 7 bases short, with 17 bases between. The CDR3 sequence: CASSWTGGKLNEQFF. The CDR3 bases are TGTGCCAGCAGTTGGACTGGCGGGAAATTGAATGAGCAGTTCTTC.

J is TRBJ2-7 and V is TRBV6-5; TRBD2 matches at 10 bases. The junction had 4 bases not matched to a gene; V was cut back by 9 bases and J by 2 bases. The CDR3 covers 13 residues. Looked up from germline, CDR1 is MNHEY and CDR2 is SVGAGI. CDR3 coding DNA: TGTGCCAGTCGACTAGCGGGCACCTACGAGCAGTACTTC. Its protein is CASRLAGTYEQYF.

This clone was seen just once. Written as DNA, the CDR3 is TGTGCCACCAGTGATATGATGGCAAATCAGCCCCAGCATTTT. Encoded protein: CATSDMMANQPQHF. V gene TRBV24-1 combines with J gene TRBJ1-5; D uncertain. The CDR3 runs 14 residues. The V end was cut by 3 bases, the J end by 4 bases, with 9 bases between. Per germline, CDR1 KGHDR and CDR2 SFDVKD.

V usage is TRBV27 and J usage is TRBJ2-1, with 9 bases matching TRBD2. This CDR3 region has 14 residues. The germline V gene encodes CDR1 MNHEY and CDR2 SMNVEV (reference sequence). Trimming took 6 bases from V and 5 from J; bases not matched to a gene: 5. The CDR3 loop is CASRGTSNHNEQFF. The CDR3 bases are TGTGCCAGCAGGGGGACTAGCAACCACAATGAGCAGTTCTTC.

The rearrangement links TRBV7-8 to TRBJ2-3; 7 bases align to TRBD2. The germline CDR1 and CDR2 sequences are SGHVS and FQNEAQ. The length of the CDR3 is 16 residues. J lost 10 bases, V lost 1 base, and 14 bases had no gene match. The CDR3 DNA reads TGTGCCAGCAGCTTAGACATAGGTTGGCGGGAGAGCTCGCAGTATTTT. It codes for CASSLDIGWRESSQYF.

The chain carries TRBV6-4 and TRBJ2-3; D is unresolved. This CDR3 comprises 14 residues. The V and J ends lost 0 bases and 6 bases respectively, with 10 bases between them. Germline loops: CDR1 MRHNA, CDR2 SNTAGT. As DNA, the CDR3 is TGTGCCAGCAGTGACTCTGAGGAGAGTGATACGCAGTATTTT. This sequence encodes CASSDSEESDTQYF.

The J gene is TRBJ2-5, the V gene TRBV19, with 8 bases matching TRBD1. This CDR3 is built from 15 residues. Trimming cost V 4 bases and J 3 bases; bases outside gene matches: 7. CDR1 is LNHDA and CDR2 is SQIVND in the germline V gene (reference sequence). CDR3 residues: CASSRGQGKEETQYF. The CDR3 nucleotides are TGTGCCAGTAGTAGAGGACAGGGAAAAGAAGAGACCCAGTACTTC.

This clone was counted many times. CDR3: CASSLEAVQSYEQYF. The CDR3 DNA sequence: TGTGCCAGCAGCTTGGAGGCGGTCCAAAGCTACGAGCAGTACTTC. The rearrangement links TRBV7-9 to TRBJ2-7; weak D call: TRBD2 (5 bases). The germline CDR1 and CDR2 sequences are SEHNR and FQNEAQ (reference sequence). The CDR3 contains 15 residues. The V end was cut by 3 bases, the J end by 3 bases, with 15 bases between.

The chain links TRBV10-3 to TRBJ2-5; 7 bases are a match to TRBD2. CDR1 and CDR2 from the germline V gene are ENHRY and SYGVKD. This CDR3 is built from 14 residues. V was pared by 2 bases and J by 7 bases, with 7 bases of the junction left unmatched. CDR3 amino acids: CAISESMGEGTQYF. The CDR3 nucleotides are TGTGCCATCAGTGAGAGTATGGGGGAGGGGACCCAGTACTTC.

This chain uses TRBV9 with TRBJ2-2; 8 bases line up with TRBD2. The CDR3 runs to 18 residues. Germline V CDR1 and CDR2: SGDLS, YYNGEE. The V gene end was trimmed by 3 bases and the J gene end by 1 base; junction bases not matched to a gene: 11. The CDR3 region is CASSDRSGRGGNTGELFF. CDR3 bases: TGTGCCAGCAGCGATCGGAGCGGGAGAGGGGGGAACACCGGGGAGCTGTTTTTT.

The V and J genes are TRBV14 and TRBJ2-5, with 9 bases lining up with TRBD2. J gave up 5 bases and V 1 base, and 11 bases lay outside the gene matches. The CDR3 has 17 residues. In germline, CDR1 is SGHDN, CDR2 FVKESK. CDR3 DNA: TGTGCCAGCAGCCAAGGTCAAAGTGGGACTAGCTTCGAGACCCAGTACTTC. As protein: CASSQGQSGTSFETQYF.

The J gene is TRBJ2-2, the V gene TRBV9; 10 bases are shared with TRBD1. The trim removed 7 bases at V and 6 bases at J, leaving 0 bases unmatched. Germline CDR1 SGDLS, CDR2 YYNGEE. This CDR3 comprises 12 residues. The CDR3 coding sequence is TGTGCCAGCGGGACAGGGGCCGGGGAGCTGTTTTTT. It yields the protein CASGTGAGELFF.

The chain has TRBV28 and TRBJ1-5; tentative D call: TRBD1 (5 bases). Germline CDR1 MDHEN, CDR2 SYDVKM. This CDR3 is built from 12 residues. Trimming took 8 bases from V and 2 from J, leaving 7 bases between them. The chain's CDR3 is CASWGGNQPQHF. The CDR3 region has the DNA TGTGCCAGCTGGGGGGGCAATCAGCCCCAGCATTTT. The full variable domain, in which reference TRBV28 and TRBJ1-5 provide the parts outside the CDR3, is DVKVTQSSRYLVKRTGEKVFLECVQDMDHENMFWYRQDPGLGLRLIYFSYDVKMKEKGDIPEGYSVSREKKERFSLILESASTNQTSMYLCASWGGNQPQHFGDGTRLSIL.

V usage is TRBV30 and J usage is TRBJ2-1; possible D gene TRBD2, 6 bases. Germline CDR1 GTSNPN, CDR2 SVGIG (reference sequence). V was trimmed by 3 bases and J by 8 bases, leaving 11 bases between them. The CDR3 length is 12 residues. The CDR3 here is CAWSRRADEQFF. The CDR3 DNA reads as TGTGCCTGGAGCCGGAGGGCGGATGAGCAGTTCTTC.

The chain employs TRBV18 and TRBJ2-7; 12 nucleotides match TRBD2. The CDR3 runs 16 residues. V dropped 3 bases and J dropped 2; count of bases not matched to a gene: 5. CDR1 and CDR2 (germline): KGHSH, LQKENI. The CDR3 protein is CASSPTTSGSPYEQYF. In DNA form, the CDR3 reads TGTGCCAGCTCACCGACGACTAGCGGGAGTCCCTACGAGCAGTACTTC.

This chain uses TRBV3-1 (or the pseudogene TRBV3-2) with TRBJ1-6, with TRBD1 as a possible D gene (5 bases). Per the germline V gene, CDR1 is LGHDT and CDR2 is YNNKEL (reference sequence). The CDR3 sequence is 13 residues long. Trimming removed 1 base from V and 9 bases from J, with 7 bases in between. CDR3 nucleotides: TGTGCCAGCAGCCAAGGGGGACTTTCACCCCTCCACTTT. As protein: CASSQGGLSPLHF.

The chain joins TRBV29-1 to TRBJ2-7; a weak D match, TRBD2 (6 bases). From germline, CDR1 is SQVTM and CDR2 ANQGSEA. V was clipped by 3 bases and J by 2 bases, with 14 bases between them. The CDR3 runs 14 residues. CDR3 residues: CSVEKGLLTYEQYF. The CDR3 DNA reads as TGCAGCGTTGAGAAGGGACTCCTAACCTACGAGCAGTACTTC.

This chain joins TRBV2 and TRBJ1-4; a possible D gene is TRBD1 (5 bases). The CDR3 runs 13 residues. Trimming shortened V by 5 bases and J by 7 bases, and 11 bases separated the two germline ends. CDR1 is SNHLY, CDR2 FYNNEI, per germline. Written as DNA, the CDR3 is TGTGCCAGCAGTTCCCGACAGCCTGAAAAACTGTTTTTT. Translating it yields CASSSRQPEKLFF.

The chain uses TRBV12-3 or TRBV12-4 and TRBJ1-5; TRBD1 is a possible D gene (5 bases). V lost 5 bases and J 4 bases, leaving 9 bases between the germline ends. CDR3 length: 13 residues. CDR3 DNA sequence: TGTGCCAGCAGTCAACAGGAGAATCAGCCCCAGCATTTT. As protein: CASSQQENQPQHF.

The rearrangement joins TRBV2 to TRBJ1-2; D is perhaps TRBD1 (5 bases). The CDR3 loop spans 13 amino acids. V was cut by 3 bases and J by 4 bases, with 9 bases left in between. Germline V gives CDR1 SNHLY, CDR2 FYNNEI. The CDR3 region is CASSDTGPYGYTF. CDR3 nucleotide sequence: TGTGCCAGCAGTGATACAGGCCCCTATGGCTACACCTTC.

The chain has TRBV2 and TRBJ2-7, with a tentative D call TRBD1 (5 bases). Looked up from germline, CDR1 is SNHLY and CDR2 is FYNNEI. CDR3 length equals 14 residues. V shed 4 bases and J shed 6 bases, with 16 bases lying between them. CDR3 sequence (DNA): TGTGCCAGCAGTGTGACAGCTCTCCTCGGCGAGCAGTACTTC. As protein: CASSVTALLGEQYF.

The chain combines TRBV5-4 with TRBJ2-7; D is ambiguous. Germline values: CDR1 SGHNT, CDR2 YYREEE (reference sequence). Deletions cut 3 bases from V and 0 bases from J, with 4 bases between. This CDR3 region has 12 residues. CDR3 sequence (DNA): TGTGCCAGCAGCTGGAGCTCCTACGAGCAGTACTTC. It encodes CASSWSSYEQYF. The full variable domain, in which reference TRBV5-4 and TRBJ2-7 provide the parts outside the CDR3, is ETGVTQSPTHLIKTRGQQVTLRCSSQSGHNTVSWYQQALGQGPQFIFQYYREEENGRGNFPPRFSGLQFPNYSSELNVNALELDDSALYLCASSWSSYEQYFGPGTRLTVT.

The chain recombines TRBV28 with TRBJ1-4, with 9 bases lining up with TRBD1. CDR3 size: 15 residues. J gave up 4 bases and V 5 bases, and 5 bases lay outside the gene matches. Germline CDR1 is MDHEN and CDR2 is SYDVKM. This chain's CDR3 is CASSPGTGNNEKLFF. In nucleotides, the CDR3 is TGTGCCAGCAGTCCGGGGACAGGGAATAATGAAAAACTGTTTTTT.

This rearrangement joins TRBV2 to TRBJ2-7; D possibly corresponds to TRBD2 (5 bases). The CDR3 runs to 14 residues. The germline CDR1 and CDR2 sequences are SNHLY and FYNNEI. V lost 3 bases and J 3 bases, leaving 12 bases between the germline ends. Here the CDR3 reads CASSETVGGYEQYF. DNA of the CDR3: TGTGCCAGCAGTGAGACGGTAGGAGGCTACGAGCAGTACTTC.

The gene calls are TRBV5-4 and TRBJ1-4, with 12 bases lining up with TRBD1. The CDR3 totals 16 residues. Germline V gene lookup returns CDR1 SGHNT and CDR2 YYREEE (reference sequence). Trimming removed 3 bases from V and 8 bases from J; junction bases left unmatched: 8. The CDR3 region has the DNA TGTGCCAGCAGCTCCGGGACAGGGGGCTCAGGGGAAAAACTGTTTTTT. Amino acid sequence: CASSSGTGGSGEKLFF.

J is TRBJ2-1 and V is TRBV7-9, with D hard to call. This CDR3 is 17 amino acids long. The germline V gene encodes CDR1 SEHNR and CDR2 FQNEAQ (reference sequence). V gave up 4 bases and J gave up 4 bases, with 20 bases separating them. The CDR3, as DNA: TGTGCCAGCAGCTCCATGCCGCTGGGCCAAACTTACAATGAGCAGTTCTTC. Protein: CASSSMPLGQTYNEQFF.

The CDR3 DNA is TGTGCCAGCTCACCACGGGCTCTGACAGGGGAGAATCAGCCCCAGCATTTT. It yields the protein CASSPRALTGENQPQHF. This chain uses TRBV18 with TRBJ1-5; 8 bases agree with TRBD1. The germline V gene has CDR1 KGHSH and CDR2 LQKENI. The CDR3 is 17 residues long. V shed 1 base and J 4 bases; nucleotides not matched to a gene: 9.